Shown below are 18 T cell receptor beta chains from a single sample sequenced in a study of blood T cell repertoires in COVID-19. Libraries were prepared by immunoSEQ multiplex PCR; TCRdb keeps only in-frame clonotypes and omits some of them. Seen here are 110,000 or so clones, about 85% observed once, and the top ten hold around 3.5%. The sequenced material came from peripheral blood. These receptor sequences come from a man in his forties or fifties with acute or convalescent COVID-19.

The chain couples TRBV6-5 to TRBJ2-3; 8 positions agree with TRBD1. After removal of 2 bases from V and 0 bases from J, the junction contained 4 bases not matched to a gene. Germline CDR1 and CDR2: MNHEY and SVGAGI. CDR3 length equals 16 residues. This CDR3 is CASSYMQGASTDTQYF. CDR3 coding DNA: TGTGCCAGCAGTTACATGCAGGGGGCTAGCACAGATACGCAGTATTTT.

CDR3 region: CASSLFTRESYEQYF. The CDR3 DNA follows: TGTGCCAGCAGCTTATTTACCCGGGAGTCCTACGAGCAGTACTTC. This chain links TRBV7-2 with TRBJ2-7; D might be TRBD2 (6 bases). The CDR3 covers 15 residues. Germline V lookup: CDR1 SGHTA, CDR2 FQGNSA. V dropped 2 bases and J dropped 1 base, with 12 bases sitting between them.

This chain uses TRBV4-1 with TRBJ1-5; D is perhaps TRBD1 (6 bases). Germline V gene sequence: CDR1 MGHRA, CDR2 YSYEKL. The length of the CDR3 is 17 residues. Between the trimmed V and J ends, which lost 3 bases and 0 bases, there was a span of 15 bases. CDR3 sequence: CASSQGRGGNSNQPQHF. In DNA form, the CDR3 reads TGCGCCAGCAGCCAGGGACGGGGGGGCAATAGCAATCAGCCCCAGCATTTT.

The V call is TRBV24-1, the J call TRBJ2-3; perhaps TRBD2 as D (5 bases). In germline, CDR1 is KGHDR, CDR2 SFDVKD. The CDR3 covers 14 residues. Trimming removed 0 bases from V and 3 bases from J, with 6 bases in between. The DNA for the CDR3 is TGTGCCACCAGTGATTTGACGGGGACAGATACGCAGTATTTT. Translated: CATSDLTGTDTQYF.

The chain has TRBV6-4 and TRBJ1-2, with no clear D. CDR3 length: 14 residues. CDR1 is MRHNA, CDR2 SNTAGT, per germline. V gave up 5 bases and J gave up 6 bases, with 16 bases separating them. CDR3 nucleotides: TGTGCCAGCAGTCTTACATGGACTGACCATGGCTACACCTTC. Encoded protein: CASSLTWTDHGYTF.

The chain employs TRBV9 and TRBJ2-3, with 10 bases identical to TRBD2. This CDR3 contains 16 residues. Trimming took 4 bases from V and 4 from J; bases not matched to a gene: 9. The germline CDR1 and CDR2 sequences are SGDLS and YYNGEE. CDR3 protein: CASSSRTSGGPDTQYF. CDR3 sequence (DNA): TGTGCCAGCAGCTCACGGACTAGCGGTGGGCCAGATACGCAGTATTTT.

This clone was picked up one time. Other DNA variants within this sample encode the same CDR3. This chain uses TRBV10-3 with TRBJ1-5; D uncertain. Trimming shortened V by 3 bases and J by 3 bases, and 3 bases separated the two germline ends. Germline loops: CDR1 ENHRY, CDR2 SYGVKD. The CDR3 length is 12 residues. CDR3 amino acids: CAISDNNQPQHF. CDR3 nucleotide sequence: TGTGCCATCAGTGATAACAATCAGCCCCAGCATTTT.

This sequence joins TRBV6-1 and TRBJ2-3; D call uncertain. This CDR3 has 14 residues. CDR1 and CDR2 from the germline V gene are MNHNS and SASEGT. V lost 3 bases and J lost 1, with 8 bases in between. DNA of the CDR3: TGTGCCAGCAGTGAGGGCCTGGGCACAGATACGCAGTATTTT. The encoded protein is CASSEGLGTDTQYF.

The CDR3 is CAWSVSAGREQYF. The CDR3 DNA follows: TGTGCCTGGAGTGTATCCGCGGGGCGCGAGCAGTACTTC. The chain employs TRBV30 and TRBJ2-7; maybe TRBD2 (6 bases). V was clipped by 0 bases and J by 6 bases, with 12 bases between them. The CDR3 length is 13 residues. The germline V gene encodes CDR1 GTSNPN and CDR2 SVGIG (reference sequence).

The chain couples TRBV18 to TRBJ2-5; 10 bases are a match to TRBD2. This CDR3 is 17 amino acids long. Germline lookup yields CDR1 KGHSH and CDR2 LQKENI. V trimming: 8 bases; J trimming: 1 base; junction bases outside the gene matches: 13. In DNA, the CDR3 is TGTGCCAGCCACCATCAGTCCCTAGCGGGGGCCCAAGAGACCCAGTACTTC. Translated, it gives CASHHQSLAGAQETQYF.

The V and J genes are TRBV3-1 (or the pseudogene TRBV3-2) and TRBJ1-5; no clear D. The CDR3 has 13 amino acids. CDR1 and CDR2 from the germline V gene are LGHDT and YNNKEL (reference sequence). Trimming shortened V by 3 bases and J by 4 bases, and 7 bases separated the two germline ends. This CDR3 is CASSQGRNQPQHF. Here the CDR3 DNA reads TGTGCCAGCAGCCAGGGCAGAAATCAGCCCCAGCATTTT.

The V and J genes are TRBV24-1 and TRBJ1-2; D may be TRBD1 (6 bases). This CDR3 region has 14 residues. The ends were cut back, 3 bases at V and 3 bases at J, with 10 bases in the middle. Germline V gene sequence: CDR1 KGHDR, CDR2 SFDVKD. The CDR3 DNA reads TGTGCCACCAGTGATGGCGGGGGCGACTATGGCTACACCTTC. It yields the protein CATSDGGGDYGYTF.

The V and J genes are TRBV4-1 and TRBJ1-3; TRBD1 aligns across 7 bases. V dropped 5 bases and J dropped 4; count of bases not matched to a gene: 11. This CDR3 has 16 residues. Germline V gives CDR1 MGHRA, CDR2 YSYEKL. In DNA form, the CDR3 reads TGCGCCAGCAGCAACCGACAGGGATCGTCAGGAAACACCATATATTTT. Protein: CASSNRQGSSGNTIYF.

This clone was recorded a few times. This chain joins TRBV7-6 and TRBJ2-7, with 7 positions matching TRBD1. The CDR3 spans 14 residues. Germline assignment: CDR1 SGHVS and CDR2 FNYEAQ. V lost 5 bases to trimming and J lost 0 bases; unmatched junction nucleotides: 4. DNA of the CDR3: TGTGCCAGCAGCCTGGGGACAGTCTCCTACGAGCAGTACTTC. Its translation: CASSLGTVSYEQYF.

V is TRBV19 and J is TRBJ1-2; possibly TRBD1 for D (5 bases). The germline V gene encodes CDR1 LNHDA and CDR2 SQIVND (reference sequence). The ends were cut back, 5 bases at V and 0 bases at J, with 10 bases in the middle. The CDR3 contains 14 residues. CDR3 nucleotide sequence: TGTGCCAGTAGTCGACAGTCCTCTAACTATGGCTACACCTTC. Its protein is CASSRQSSNYGYTF.

The J gene is TRBJ2-2, the V gene TRBV7-2, with 12 nucleotides matching TRBD2. Looked up from germline, CDR1 is SGHTA and CDR2 is FQGNSA. The J segment lost 0 bases and the V segment lost 3 bases, leaving 8 bases of the junction unmatched. This CDR3 is 19 amino acids long. CDR3 in DNA: TGTGCCAGCAGCTTCTTACTAGCGGGGGGCTACTCGAACACCGGGGAGCTGTTTTTT. Its protein product is CASSFLLAGGYSNTGELFF.

The chain combines TRBV2 with TRBJ1-2; no definite D call. The CDR3 sequence is 16 residues long. Germline CDR1 SNHLY, CDR2 FYNNEI. Trimming took off 0 bases at V and 0 bases at J, with 11 bases between the two ends. CDR3 in DNA: TGTGCCAGCAGTGAAGCCCCCTTAGACACTAACTATGGCTACACCTTC. Amino acid sequence: CASSEAPLDTNYGYTF.

CDR3 loop: CSVYRASTDTQYF. The DNA for the CDR3 is TGCAGCGTCTACAGGGCTAGCACAGATACGCAGTATTTT. J is TRBJ2-3 and V is TRBV29-1; the D gene is possibly TRBD1 (6 bases). The V end was cut by 6 bases, the J end by 0 bases, with 10 bases between. This CDR3 has 13 amino acids. The germline V gene encodes CDR1 SQVTM and CDR2 ANQGSEA.